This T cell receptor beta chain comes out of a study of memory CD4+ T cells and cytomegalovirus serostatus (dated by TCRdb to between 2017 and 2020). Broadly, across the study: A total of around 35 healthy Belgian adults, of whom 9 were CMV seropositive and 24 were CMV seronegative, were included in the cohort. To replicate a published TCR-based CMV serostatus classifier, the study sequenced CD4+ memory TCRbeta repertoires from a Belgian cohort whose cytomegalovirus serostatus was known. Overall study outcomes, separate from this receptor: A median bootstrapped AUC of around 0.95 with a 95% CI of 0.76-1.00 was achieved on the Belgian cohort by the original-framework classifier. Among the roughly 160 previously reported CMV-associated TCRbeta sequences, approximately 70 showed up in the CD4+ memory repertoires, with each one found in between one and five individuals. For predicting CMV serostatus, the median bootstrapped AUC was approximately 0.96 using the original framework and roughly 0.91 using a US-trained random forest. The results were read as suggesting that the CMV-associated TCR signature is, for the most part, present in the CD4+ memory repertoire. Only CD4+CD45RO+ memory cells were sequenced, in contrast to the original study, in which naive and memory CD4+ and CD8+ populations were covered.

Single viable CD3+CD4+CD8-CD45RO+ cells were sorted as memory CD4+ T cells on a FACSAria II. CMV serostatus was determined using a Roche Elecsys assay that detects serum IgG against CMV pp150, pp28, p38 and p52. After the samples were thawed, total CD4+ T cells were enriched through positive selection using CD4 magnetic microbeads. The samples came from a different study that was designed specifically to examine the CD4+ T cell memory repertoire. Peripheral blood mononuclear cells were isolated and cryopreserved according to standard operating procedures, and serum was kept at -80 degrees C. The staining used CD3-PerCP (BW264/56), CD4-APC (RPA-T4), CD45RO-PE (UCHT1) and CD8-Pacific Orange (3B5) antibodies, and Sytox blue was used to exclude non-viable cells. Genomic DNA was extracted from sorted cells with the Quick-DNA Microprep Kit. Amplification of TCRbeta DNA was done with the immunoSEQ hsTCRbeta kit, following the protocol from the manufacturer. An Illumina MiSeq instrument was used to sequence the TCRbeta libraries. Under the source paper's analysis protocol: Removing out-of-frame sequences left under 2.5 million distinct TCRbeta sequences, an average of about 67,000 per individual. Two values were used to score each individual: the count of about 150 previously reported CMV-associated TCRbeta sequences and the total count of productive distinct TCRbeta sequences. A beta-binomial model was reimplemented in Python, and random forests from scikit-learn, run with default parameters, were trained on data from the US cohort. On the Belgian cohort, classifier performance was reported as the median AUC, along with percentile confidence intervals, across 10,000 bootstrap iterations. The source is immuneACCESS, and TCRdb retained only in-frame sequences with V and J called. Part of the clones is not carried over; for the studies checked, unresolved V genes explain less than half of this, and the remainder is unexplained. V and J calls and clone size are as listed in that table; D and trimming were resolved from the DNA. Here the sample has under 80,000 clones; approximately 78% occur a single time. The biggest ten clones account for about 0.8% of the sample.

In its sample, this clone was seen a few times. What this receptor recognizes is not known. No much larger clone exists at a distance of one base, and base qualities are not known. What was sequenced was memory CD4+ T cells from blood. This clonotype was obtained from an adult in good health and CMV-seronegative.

The CDR3 reads CASSGAGQGGGGYTF. The DNA sequence follows: TGTGCCAGCAGTGGCGCGGGACAGGGAGGGGGTGGCTACACCTTC. The rearrangement joined TRBV6-5 to TRBJ1-2; 9 nucleotides in the junction match TRBD1. For CDR1 and CDR2, the germline V gene lists MNHEY and SVGAGI. V trim: 5 bases; J trim: 7 bases; unmatched bases: 11. The CDR3 holds 15 amino acids from the cysteine to the phenylalanine. Here the CDR3 DNA is all that survives: 45 bases in frame from base 1.